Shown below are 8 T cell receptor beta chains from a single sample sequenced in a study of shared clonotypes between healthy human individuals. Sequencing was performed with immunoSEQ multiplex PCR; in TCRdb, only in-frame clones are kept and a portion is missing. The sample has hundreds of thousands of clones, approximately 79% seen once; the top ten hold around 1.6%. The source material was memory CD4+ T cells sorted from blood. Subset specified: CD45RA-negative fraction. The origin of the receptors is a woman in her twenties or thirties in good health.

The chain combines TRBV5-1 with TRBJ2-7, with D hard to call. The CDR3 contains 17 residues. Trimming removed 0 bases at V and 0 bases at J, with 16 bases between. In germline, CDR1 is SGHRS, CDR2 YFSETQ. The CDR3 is CASSLDMRQVDSYEQYF. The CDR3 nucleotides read TGCGCCAGCAGCTTGGATATGCGGCAGGTGGACTCCTACGAGCAGTACTTC.

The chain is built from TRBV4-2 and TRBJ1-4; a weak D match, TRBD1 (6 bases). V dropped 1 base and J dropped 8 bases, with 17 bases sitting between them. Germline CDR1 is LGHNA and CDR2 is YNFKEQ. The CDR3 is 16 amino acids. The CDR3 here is CASSQVEDKGGEKLFF. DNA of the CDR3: TGTGCCAGCAGCCAAGTCGAGGACAAAGGGGGAGAAAAACTGTTTTTT.

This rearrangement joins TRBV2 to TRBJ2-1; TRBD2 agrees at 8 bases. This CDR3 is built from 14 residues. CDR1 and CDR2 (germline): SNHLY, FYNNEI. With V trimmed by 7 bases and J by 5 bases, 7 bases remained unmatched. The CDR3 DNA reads TGTGCCAGCACGTATTCACTAGCGGACAATGAGCAGTTCTTC. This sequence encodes CASTYSLADNEQFF. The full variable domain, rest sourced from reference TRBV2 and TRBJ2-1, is EPEVTQTPSHQVTQMGQEVILRCVPISNHLYFYWYRQILGQKVEFLVSFYNNEISEKSEIFDDQFSVERPDGSNFTLKIRSTKLEDSAMYFCASTYSLADNEQFFGPGTRLTVL.

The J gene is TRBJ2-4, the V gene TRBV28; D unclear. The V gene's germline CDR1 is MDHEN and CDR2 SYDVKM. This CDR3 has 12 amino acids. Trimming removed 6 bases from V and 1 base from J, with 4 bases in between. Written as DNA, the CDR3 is TGTGCCAGCAGATCGGCCAAAAACATTCAGTACTTC. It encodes CASRSAKNIQYF.

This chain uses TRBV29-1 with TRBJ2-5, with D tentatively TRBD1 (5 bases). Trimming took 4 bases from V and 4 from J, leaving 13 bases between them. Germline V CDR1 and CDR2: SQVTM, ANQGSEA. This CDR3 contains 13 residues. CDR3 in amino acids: CSVVIGAGETQYF. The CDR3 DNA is TGCAGCGTTGTGATTGGGGCCGGAGAGACCCAGTACTTC.

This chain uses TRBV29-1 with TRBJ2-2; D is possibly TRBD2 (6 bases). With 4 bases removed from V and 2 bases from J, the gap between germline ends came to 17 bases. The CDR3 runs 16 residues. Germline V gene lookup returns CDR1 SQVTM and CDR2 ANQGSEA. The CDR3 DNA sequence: TGCAGCGTTGCCCCTCCCTCCGGGAGCAACACCGGGGAGCTGTTTTTT. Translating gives CSVAPPSGSNTGELFF.

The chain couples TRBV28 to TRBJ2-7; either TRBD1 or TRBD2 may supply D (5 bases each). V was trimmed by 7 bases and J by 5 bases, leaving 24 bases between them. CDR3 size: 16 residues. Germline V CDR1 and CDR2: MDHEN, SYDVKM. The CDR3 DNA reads TGTGCCAGCACTCTAACCGGGTGGGCAGGGAGACACGAGCAGTACTTC. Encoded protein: CASTLTGWAGRHEQYF.

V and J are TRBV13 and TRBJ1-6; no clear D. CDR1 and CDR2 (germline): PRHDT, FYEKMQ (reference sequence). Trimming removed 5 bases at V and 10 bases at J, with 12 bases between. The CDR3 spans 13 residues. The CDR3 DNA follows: TGTGCCAGCAGCCCGCCGGTGTACTCACCCCTCCACTTT. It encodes CASSPPVYSPLHF.